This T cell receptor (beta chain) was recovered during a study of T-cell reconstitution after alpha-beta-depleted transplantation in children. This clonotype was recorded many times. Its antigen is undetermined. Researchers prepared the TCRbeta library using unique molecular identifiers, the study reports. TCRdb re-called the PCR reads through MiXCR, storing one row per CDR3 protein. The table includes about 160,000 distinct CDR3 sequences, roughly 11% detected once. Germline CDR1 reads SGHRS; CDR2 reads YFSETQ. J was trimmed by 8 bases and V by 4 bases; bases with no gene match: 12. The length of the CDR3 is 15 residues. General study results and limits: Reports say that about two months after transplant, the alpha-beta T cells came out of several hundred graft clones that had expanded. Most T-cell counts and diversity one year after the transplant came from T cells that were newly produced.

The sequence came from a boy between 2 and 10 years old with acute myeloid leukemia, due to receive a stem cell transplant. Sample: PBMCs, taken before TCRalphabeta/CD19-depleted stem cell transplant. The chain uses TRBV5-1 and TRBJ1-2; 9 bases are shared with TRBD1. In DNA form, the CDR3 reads TGCGCCAGCAGCGCATATACAGGGGGCGCGGGCGGCTACACCTTC. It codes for CASSAYTGGAGGYTF.